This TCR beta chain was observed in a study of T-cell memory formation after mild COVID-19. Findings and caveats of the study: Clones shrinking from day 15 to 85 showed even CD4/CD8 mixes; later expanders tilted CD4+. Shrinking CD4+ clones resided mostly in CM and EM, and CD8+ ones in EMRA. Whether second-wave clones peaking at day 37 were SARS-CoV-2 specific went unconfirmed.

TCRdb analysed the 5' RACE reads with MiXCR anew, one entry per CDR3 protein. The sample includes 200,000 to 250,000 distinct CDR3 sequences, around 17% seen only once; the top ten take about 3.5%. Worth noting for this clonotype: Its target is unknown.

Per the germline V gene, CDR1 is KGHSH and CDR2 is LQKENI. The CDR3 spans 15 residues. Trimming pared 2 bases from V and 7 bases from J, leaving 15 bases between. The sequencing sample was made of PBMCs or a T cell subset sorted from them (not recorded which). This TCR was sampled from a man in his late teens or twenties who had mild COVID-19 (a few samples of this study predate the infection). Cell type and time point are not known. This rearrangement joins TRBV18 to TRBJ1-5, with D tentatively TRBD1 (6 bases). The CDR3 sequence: CASSPVQGVGQPQHF. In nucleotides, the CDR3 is TGTGCCAGCTCACCAGTACAGGGAGTCGGGCAGCCCCAGCATTTT.